This T cell receptor beta chain was retrieved from a study of blood T cell repertoires in COVID-19. Looking at the study overall: From the United States, Italy and Spain came samples of acute and convalescent COVID-19. Sources were T cells, B-cell-depleted T cells, or PBMCs; the material itself was cDNA or gDNA.

Those who participated ranged in age from about 18 to 89 years and resided in about two dozen US areas. No more than 2 weeks before study entry, exposed participants had met a case of COVID-19. Assay: immunoSEQ multiplex PCR; the TCRdb copy retains only in-frame clones and omits some. The sample shows about 260,000 clones, about 87% of them seen only once. The receptor comes from a man between 50 and 59 years old who had been exposed to COVID-19. The sample comprised PBMCs or T cells enriched from blood (not recorded which).

The CDR3 spells CATSKVGAVFGELFF. In DNA, the CDR3 is TGTGCCACCAGCAAAGTGGGAGCGGTTTTCGGGGAGCTGTTTTTT. J is TRBJ2-2 and V is TRBV15, with D tentatively TRBD2 (5 bases). There are 15 residues in the CDR3. Per germline, CDR1 LNHNV and CDR2 YYDKDF (reference sequence). V was trimmed by 4 bases and J by 7 bases, leaving 16 bases between them.